These T cell receptor beta chains were read from a single sample in a study of T cells in localized non-small cell lung cancer. Data came from immunoSEQ multiplex PCR; TCRdb stores just in-frame clones and leaves some out. The sample lists some 30,000 clones, around 90% occurring once. The sequenced sample was peripheral blood mononuclear cells, obtained before any cancer treatment. The receptors originated from a man aged 40 to 70 with stage III lung adenocarcinoma. The CDR3 runs from the conserved cysteine through the conserved F or W. The D gene is left open where the match is weak. Where a row states a size, it is once, few, many or the class of an expanded clone; other rows omit it.

d_call: -
j_call: TRBJ1-1
clone_size: -
cdr3_length: 14
v_call: TRBV9
cdr3_aa: CASSVAMANTEAFF
cdr3_nt: TGTGCCAGCAGCGTAGCAATGGCTAACACTGAAGCTTTCTTT

d_call: TRBD1
j_call: TRBJ2-2
clone_size: -
cdr3_length: 16
v_call: TRBV19
cdr3_aa: CASRGVGQTFTGELFF
cdr3_nt: TGTGCCAGTAGAGGAGTGGGACAGACTTTCACCGGGGAGCTGTTTTTT

d_call: -
j_call: TRBJ2-2
clone_size: -
cdr3_length: 15
v_call: TRBV7-9
cdr3_aa: CASSLAGVNTGELFF
cdr3_nt: TGTGCCAGCAGCTTAGCAGGGGTAAACACCGGGGAGCTGTTTTTT

d_call: TRBD1
j_call: TRBJ2-3
clone_size: -
cdr3_length: 15
v_call: TRBV7-2
cdr3_aa: CASSPRTGGGDTQYF
cdr3_nt: TGTGCCAGCAGCCCAAGGACAGGGGGTGGAGATACGCAGTATTTT

d_call: TRBD2
j_call: TRBJ2-1
clone_size: -
cdr3_length: 18
v_call: TRBV6-1
cdr3_aa: CASSEQRLAGGPPGEQFF
cdr3_nt: TGTGCCAGCAGTGAACAACGACTAGCGGGGGGGCCACCCGGTGAGCAGTTCTTC

d_call: -
j_call: TRBJ2-6
clone_size: -
cdr3_length: 14
v_call: TRBV11-2
cdr3_aa: CASSLESGANVLTF
cdr3_nt: TGTGCCAGCAGCTTGGAGTCAGGGGCCAACGTCCTGACTTTC

d_call: TRBD1
j_call: TRBJ2-5
clone_size: -
cdr3_length: 16
v_call: TRBV6-5
cdr3_aa: CASSYSPRGNQETQYF
cdr3_nt: TGTGCCAGCAGTTACTCGCCCAGGGGGAACCAAGAGACCCAGTACTTC

d_call: TRBD1
j_call: TRBJ1-5
clone_size: -
cdr3_length: 15
v_call: TRBV2
cdr3_aa: CASSAQTGNNQPQHF
cdr3_nt: TGTGCCAGCAGTGCCCAGACAGGGAACAATCAGCCCCAGCATTTT

d_call: -
j_call: TRBJ2-7
clone_size: few
cdr3_length: 14
v_call: TRBV7-2
cdr3_aa: CASSLGVAPYEQYF
cdr3_nt: TGTGCCAGCAGCTTAGGGGTAGCCCCCTACGAGCAGTACTTC

d_call: -
j_call: TRBJ1-1
clone_size: -
cdr3_length: 15
v_call: TRBV5-1
cdr3_aa: CASSLVGTNEGEAFF
cdr3_nt: TGCGCCAGCAGCTTGGTCGGGACAAACGAGGGTGAAGCTTTCTTT

d_call: -
j_call: TRBJ2-7
clone_size: -
cdr3_length: 13
v_call: TRBV6-5
cdr3_aa: CASRQGWGYEQYF
cdr3_nt: TGTGCCAGCAGGCAGGGTTGGGGCTACGAGCAGTACTTC

d_call: TRBD1
j_call: TRBJ1-2
clone_size: -
cdr3_length: 18
v_call: TRBV7-2
cdr3_aa: CASSEQGQGAFSNYGYTF
cdr3_nt: TGTGCCAGCAGCGAACAGGGACAGGGGGCTTTTTCAAACTATGGCTACACCTTC

d_call: TRBD1
j_call: TRBJ2-5
clone_size: -
cdr3_length: 16
v_call: TRBV5-4
cdr3_aa: CASSSGPGTGAETQYF
cdr3_nt: TGTGCCAGCAGCTCGGGCCCGGGAACAGGGGCCGAGACCCAGTACTTC

d_call: -
j_call: TRBJ2-2
clone_size: -
cdr3_length: 11
v_call: TRBV2
cdr3_aa: CASSTTGELFF
cdr3_nt: TGTGCCAGCAGTACCACCGGGGAGCTGTTTTTT

d_call: -
j_call: TRBJ1-3
clone_size: -
cdr3_length: 15
v_call: TRBV6-5
cdr3_aa: CASSYGGDSGNTIYF
cdr3_nt: TGTGCCAGCAGTTACGGGGGGGACTCTGGAAACACCATATATTTT

d_call: TRBD2
j_call: TRBJ2-1
clone_size: -
cdr3_length: 15
v_call: TRBV7-9
cdr3_aa: CASSSTGGERNEQFF
cdr3_nt: TGTGCCAGCAGCTCAACGGGGGGTGAGCGCAATGAGCAGTTCTTC

d_call: -
j_call: TRBJ1-5
clone_size: -
cdr3_length: 13
v_call: TRBV6-6
cdr3_aa: CASRGLSNQPQHF
cdr3_nt: TGTGCCAGCAGGGGACTTAGCAATCAGCCCCAGCATTTT

d_call: -
j_call: TRBJ2-2
clone_size: -
cdr3_length: 14
v_call: TRBV28
cdr3_aa: CASRYTGRTGELFF
cdr3_nt: TGTGCCAGCAGGTATACAGGGAGAACCGGGGAGCTGTTTTTT

d_call: TRBD2
j_call: TRBJ2-5
clone_size: -
cdr3_length: 18
v_call: TRBV7-2
cdr3_aa: CASSLLAGGQDRRETQYF
cdr3_nt: TGTGCCAGCAGCTTACTAGCGGGGGGGCAAGATAGGCGGGAGACCCAGTACTTC

d_call: -
j_call: TRBJ1-4
clone_size: -
cdr3_length: 15
v_call: TRBV7-6
cdr3_aa: CASSLGGTTNEKLFF
cdr3_nt: TGTGCCAGCAGCTTAGGGGGGACAACTAATGAAAAACTGTTTTTT

d_call: TRBD2
j_call: TRBJ2-2
clone_size: -
cdr3_length: 16
v_call: TRBV19
cdr3_aa: CASRTTSGGYTGELFF
cdr3_nt: TGTGCCAGTAGAACGACTAGCGGGGGATACACCGGGGAGCTGTTTTTT

d_call: TRBD1
j_call: TRBJ2-1
clone_size: -
cdr3_length: 16
v_call: TRBV4-2
cdr3_aa: CASSQETGITHNEQFF
cdr3_nt: TGTGCCAGCAGCCAAGAGACAGGGATAACCCACAATGAGCAGTTCTTC

d_call: TRBD1
j_call: TRBJ1-3
clone_size: -
cdr3_length: 13
v_call: TRBV5-6
cdr3_aa: CATSRTGGNTIYF
cdr3_nt: TGTGCCACCTCCCGGACAGGGGGAAACACCATATATTTT

d_call: TRBD2
j_call: TRBJ2-1
clone_size: once
cdr3_length: 11
v_call: TRBV20-1
cdr3_aa: CSADLGGEQFF
cdr3_nt: TGCAGTGCCGACCTGGGGGGGGAGCAGTTCTTC

d_call: TRBD1
j_call: TRBJ2-2
clone_size: -
cdr3_length: 16
v_call: TRBV13
cdr3_aa: CASSATGSRITGELFF
cdr3_nt: TGTGCCAGCAGCGCGACAGGGTCTCGGATCACCGGGGAGCTGTTTTTT

d_call: TRBD1
j_call: TRBJ2-1
clone_size: -
cdr3_length: 14
v_call: TRBV2
cdr3_aa: CASSKSGTDNEQFF
cdr3_nt: TGTGCCAGCAGTAAATCCGGGACAGATAATGAGCAGTTCTTC

d_call: TRBD1
j_call: TRBJ2-5
clone_size: -
cdr3_length: 16
v_call: TRBV5-1
cdr3_aa: CASSPGTGGYQETQYF
cdr3_nt: TGCGCCAGCAGCCCTGGGACAGGGGGATACCAAGAGACCCAGTACTTC

d_call: TRBD2
j_call: TRBJ2-1
clone_size: -
cdr3_length: 15
v_call: TRBV6-6
cdr3_aa: CASSYGGSSYNEQFF
cdr3_nt: TGTGCCAGCAGCTACGGGGGGAGCTCCTACAATGAGCAGTTCTTC

d_call: -
j_call: TRBJ1-6
clone_size: -
cdr3_length: 15
v_call: TRBV5-6
cdr3_aa: CASSTLGLFNSPLHF
cdr3_nt: TGTGCCAGCAGTACACTCGGACTGTTTAATTCACCCCTCCACTTT

d_call: -
j_call: TRBJ2-3
clone_size: -
cdr3_length: 12
v_call: TRBV7-8
cdr3_aa: CASSLSSDTQYF
cdr3_nt: TGTGCCAGCAGCCTTAGTTCAGATACGCAGTATTTT

d_call: -
j_call: TRBJ1-1
clone_size: -
cdr3_length: 12
v_call: TRBV19
cdr3_aa: CASRDQNTEAFF
cdr3_nt: TGTGCCAGTAGAGACCAGAACACTGAAGCTTTCTTT